Relative to its sample, the clone carrying this TCR beta chain is medium-sized. What it recognizes is unknown. The entry originates in a study of vaccination and CD4 T cells after COVID-19. Oncomine TCR Beta short-read sequencing was applied to DNA from cultured CD4+ T cells. TCRdb analysed the PCR reads with MiXCR anew, one entry per CDR3 protein. Of roughly 4,000 distinct CDR3 sequences listed, roughly a fifth were seen once; the top ten hold approximately 30%. V was trimmed by 3 bases and J by 9 bases, leaving 12 bases between them. The CDR3 length is 14 residues. Germline-derived CDR1 and CDR2 are LNHDA and SQIVND (reference sequence). Documented treatment: roughly 11-day PBMC culture with coronavirus spike peptide pools or control peptides (ViraFEST assay). ViraFEST enlarged antigen-specific T cell populations with peptide pools and afterwards sequenced TCRs.

Sequences were obtained from CD4+ T cells from blood, cultured in vitro. This rearrangement joins TRBV19 to TRBJ1-6; weak D call: TRBD1 (5 bases). The receptor's source is a human donor who had recovered from COVID-19. Here the CDR3 DNA reads TGTGCCAGTAGTATCCCCGGGGGTCGTTCACCCCTCCACTTT. Its protein is CASSIPGGRSPLHF.